This T cell receptor beta chain was identified during a study of Ad26.COV2.S vaccination and SARS-CoV-2 variants. As for the study in general: Administration of Ad26.COV2.S was intramuscular, either once or twice 56 days apart.

As to treatment: 15 to 20 received Ad26.COV2.S at low or high dose, single or two shots; 5 received placebo; per-sample allocation not given. The samples were gathered on day 63 after the first injection of vaccine or placebo. Sequenced by immunoSEQ multiplex PCR; TCRdb stores in-frame clones only, minus some. The table lists 300,000 to 400,000 clones, 87% of them singletons, with 3.4% in the top ten. The V end was cut by 4 bases, the J end by 4 bases, with 9 bases between. CDR1 SGDLS and CDR2 YYNGEE come from the germline V gene. CDR3 size: 13 residues. The sequencing here drew on peripheral blood, taken in a trial of Ad26.COV2.S vaccine versus placebo. The sequence came from a person between 18 and 59 years old who received the Ad26.COV2.S COVID-19 vaccine or a placebo. The genes are TRBV9 and TRBJ2-1, with a weak D call TRBD1 (6 bases). CDR3 sequence (DNA): TGTGCCAGCAGCCTAAGGGGGTACAATGAGCAGTTCTTC. Encoded protein: CASSLRGYNEQFF.